The clone carrying this TCR beta chain was seen at least ten times. Per the authors' pipeline: Estimation of nucleated cell counts relied on the amplification of reference gene primers. Here immunoSEQ multiplex PCR was the method, and the copy in TCRdb shows in-frame clones only, minus some. That table gives V, J and clone size, and the DNA gave D and trimming. The sample has 250,000 to 350,000 clones, 75% to 90% seen once; the top ten hold about an eighth. This specimen belongs to a study of blood T cell repertoires in COVID-19. Study context: COVID-19 samples, acute and convalescent, were from the United States, Italy and Spain. T cells, B-cell-depleted T cells, or PBMCs provided the cDNA or gDNA that served as material.

From germline, CDR1 is SGHDN and CDR2 FVKESK. CDR3 size: 17 residues. With 3 bases clipped from V and 5 bases from J, the junction kept 10 bases outside the gene matches. The TCR sequence derives from a woman in her sixties or seventies with acute or convalescent COVID-19. The sample was peripheral blood. This rearrangement joins TRBV14 to TRBJ2-1, with 10 bases lining up with TRBD2. In nucleotides, the CDR3 is TGTGCCAGCAGCCAGGGGGTTCTAGCGGGAGCTCACAATGAGCAGTTCTTC. Amino acids: CASSQGVLAGAHNEQFF.